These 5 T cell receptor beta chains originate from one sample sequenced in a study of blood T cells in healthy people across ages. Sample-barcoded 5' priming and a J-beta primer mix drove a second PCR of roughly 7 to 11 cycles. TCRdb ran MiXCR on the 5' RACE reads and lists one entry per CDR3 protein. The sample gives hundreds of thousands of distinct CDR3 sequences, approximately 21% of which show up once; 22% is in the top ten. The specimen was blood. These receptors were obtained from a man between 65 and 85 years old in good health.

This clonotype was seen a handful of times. CDR3 coding DNA: TGCGCCAGCAGCTTGGAAGGCCAAACGGAGACCCAGTACTTC. Translating gives CASSLEGQTETQYF. This sequence joins TRBV5-1 and TRBJ2-5; D unresolved. This CDR3 is built from 14 residues. Trimming shortened V by 0 bases and J by 5 bases, and 11 bases separated the two germline ends. Germline lookup yields CDR1 SGHRS and CDR2 YFSETQ.

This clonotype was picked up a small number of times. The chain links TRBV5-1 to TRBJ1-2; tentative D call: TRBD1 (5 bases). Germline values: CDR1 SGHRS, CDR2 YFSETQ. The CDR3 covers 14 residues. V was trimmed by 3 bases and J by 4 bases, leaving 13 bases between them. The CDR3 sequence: CASSSGGSSYGYTF. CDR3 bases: TGCGCCAGCAGCTCGGGGGGGTCTTCCTATGGCTACACCTTC.

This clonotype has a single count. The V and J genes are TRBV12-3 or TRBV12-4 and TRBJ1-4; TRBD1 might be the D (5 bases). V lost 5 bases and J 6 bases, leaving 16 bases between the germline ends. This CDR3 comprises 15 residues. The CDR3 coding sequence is TGTGCCAGCAGTCTTCATGGGGGAGTGGATGAAAAACTGTTTTTT. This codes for CASSLHGGVDEKLFF.

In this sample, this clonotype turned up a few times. CDR3 nucleotide sequence: TGCAGTGCTAGAGGGCCTTGGGGCGTCAAAAACATTCAGTACTTC. Its translation: CSARGPWGVKNIQYF. The V call is TRBV20-1, the J call TRBJ2-4, with D possibly matching TRBD1 (5 bases). V was clipped by 1 base and J by 3 bases, with 13 bases between them. This CDR3 comprises 15 residues. Germline V gene sequence: CDR1 DFQATT, CDR2 SNEGSKA (reference sequence).

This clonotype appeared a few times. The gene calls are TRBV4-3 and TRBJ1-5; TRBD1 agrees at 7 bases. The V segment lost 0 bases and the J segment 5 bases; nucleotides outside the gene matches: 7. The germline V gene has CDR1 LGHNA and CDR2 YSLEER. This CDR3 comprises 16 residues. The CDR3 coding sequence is TGCGCCAGCAGCCAAGAATTAGGACAGGCGTATCAGCCCCAGCATTTT. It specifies CASSQELGQAYQPQHF.